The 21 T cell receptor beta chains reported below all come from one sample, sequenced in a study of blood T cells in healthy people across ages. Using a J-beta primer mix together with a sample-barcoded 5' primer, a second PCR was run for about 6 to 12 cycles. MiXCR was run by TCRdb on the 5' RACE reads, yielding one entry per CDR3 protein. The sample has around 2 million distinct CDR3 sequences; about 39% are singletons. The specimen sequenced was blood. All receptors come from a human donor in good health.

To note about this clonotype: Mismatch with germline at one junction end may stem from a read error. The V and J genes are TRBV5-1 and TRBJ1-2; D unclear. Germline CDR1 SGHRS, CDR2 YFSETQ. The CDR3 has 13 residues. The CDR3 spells CASSLGGSYDYTF. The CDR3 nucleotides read TGCGCCAGCAGCCTCGGAGGTTCCTATGACTACACCTTC.

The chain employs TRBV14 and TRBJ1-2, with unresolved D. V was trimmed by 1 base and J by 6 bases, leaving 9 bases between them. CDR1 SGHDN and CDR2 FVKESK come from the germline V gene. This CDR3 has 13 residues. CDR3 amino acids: CASSQVLTDGYTF. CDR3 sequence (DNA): TGTGCCAGCAGCCAAGTTCTGACGGATGGCTACACCTTC.

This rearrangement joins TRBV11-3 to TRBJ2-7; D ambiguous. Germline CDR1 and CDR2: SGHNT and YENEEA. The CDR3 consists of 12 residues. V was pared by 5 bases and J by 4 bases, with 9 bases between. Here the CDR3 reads CASSIGFYEQYF. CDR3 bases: TGTGCCAGCAGCATAGGATTTTACGAGCAGTACTTC. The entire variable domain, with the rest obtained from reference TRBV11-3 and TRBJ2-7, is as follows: EAGVVQSPRYKIIEKKQPVAFWCNPISGHNTLYWYLQNLGQGPELLIRYENEEAVDDSQLPKDRFSAERLKGVDSTLKIQPAELGDSAVYLCASSIGFYEQYFGPGTRLTVT.

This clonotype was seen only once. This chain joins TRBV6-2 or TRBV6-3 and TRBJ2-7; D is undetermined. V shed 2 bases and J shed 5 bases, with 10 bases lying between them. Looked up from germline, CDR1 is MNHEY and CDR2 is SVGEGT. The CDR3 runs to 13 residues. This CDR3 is CASSYTHHNEQYF. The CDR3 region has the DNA TGTGCCAGCAGTTACACTCATCACAACGAGCAGTACTTC.

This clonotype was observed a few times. CDR3 DNA: TGCAGCGTTGAGCGGCCACTAGCGGGGGGGCCAGAGACCCAGTACTTC. Amino acids: CSVERPLAGGPETQYF. The chain has TRBV29-1 and TRBJ2-5; TRBD2 aligns across 13 bases. This CDR3 spans 16 amino acids. J gave up 4 bases and V 3 bases, and 8 bases lay outside the gene matches. Germline V lookup: CDR1 SQVTM, CDR2 ANQGSEA.

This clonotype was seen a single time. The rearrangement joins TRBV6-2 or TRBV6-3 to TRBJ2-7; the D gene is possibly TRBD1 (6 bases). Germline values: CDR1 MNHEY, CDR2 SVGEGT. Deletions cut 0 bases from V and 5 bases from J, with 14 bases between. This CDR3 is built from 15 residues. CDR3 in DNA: TGTGCCAGCAGTTACTCTTCGGACAGTAATAACGAGCAGTACTTC. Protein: CASSYSSDSNNEQYF.

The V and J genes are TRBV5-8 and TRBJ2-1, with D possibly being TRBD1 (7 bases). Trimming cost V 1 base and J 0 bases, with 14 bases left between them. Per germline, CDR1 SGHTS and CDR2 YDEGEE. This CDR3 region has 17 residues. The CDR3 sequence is CASSLFGGTASYNEQFF. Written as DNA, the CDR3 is TGTGCCAGCAGCTTGTTCGGCGGGACAGCCTCCTACAATGAGCAGTTCTTC.

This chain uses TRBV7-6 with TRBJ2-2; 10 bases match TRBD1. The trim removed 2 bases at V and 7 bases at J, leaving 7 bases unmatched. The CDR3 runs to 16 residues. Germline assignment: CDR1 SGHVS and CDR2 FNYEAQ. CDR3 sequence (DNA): TGTGCCAGCAGCTTAACCCAGACAGGGGGCGGCGGGGAGCTGTTTTTT. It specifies CASSLTQTGGGGELFF.

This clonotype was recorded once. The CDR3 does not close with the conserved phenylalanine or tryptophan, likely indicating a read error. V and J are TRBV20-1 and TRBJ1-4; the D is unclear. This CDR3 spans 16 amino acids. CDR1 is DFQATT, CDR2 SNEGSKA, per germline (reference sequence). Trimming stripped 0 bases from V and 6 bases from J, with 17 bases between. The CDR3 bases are TGCAGTGCTAGAGATCTTGGTGAGGGTTACGATGAAAAACTGTTTTTG. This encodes CSARDLGEGYDEKLFL.

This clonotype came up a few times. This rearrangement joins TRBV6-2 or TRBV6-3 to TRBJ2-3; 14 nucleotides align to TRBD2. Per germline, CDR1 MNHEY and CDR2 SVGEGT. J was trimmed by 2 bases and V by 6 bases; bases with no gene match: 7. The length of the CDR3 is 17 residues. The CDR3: CASRPWTSGGPTDTQYF. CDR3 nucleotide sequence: TGTGCCAGCAGACCCTGGACTAGCGGGGGGCCCACAGATACGCAGTATTTT.

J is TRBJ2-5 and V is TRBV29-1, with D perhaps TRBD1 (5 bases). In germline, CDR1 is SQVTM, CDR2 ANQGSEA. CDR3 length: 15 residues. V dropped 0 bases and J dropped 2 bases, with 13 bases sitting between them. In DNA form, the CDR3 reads TGCAGCGTTGAAGATCGACAGTCCATTCAAGAGACCCAGTACTTC. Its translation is CSVEDRQSIQETQYF.

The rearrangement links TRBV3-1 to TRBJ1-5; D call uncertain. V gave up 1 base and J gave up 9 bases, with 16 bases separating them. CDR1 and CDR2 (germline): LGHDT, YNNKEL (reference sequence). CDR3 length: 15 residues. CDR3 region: CASSQGALAGSPQHF. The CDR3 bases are TGTGCCAGCAGCCAAGGGGCGCTTGCCGGTTCGCCCCAGCATTTT. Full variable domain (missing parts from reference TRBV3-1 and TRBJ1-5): DTAVSQTPKYLVTQMGNDKSIKCEQNLGHDTMYWYKQDSKKFLKIMFSYNNKELIINETVPNRFSPKSPDKAHLNLHINSLELGDSAVYFCASSQGALAGSPQHFGDGTRLSIL.

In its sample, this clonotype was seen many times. CDR3 in DNA: TGTGCCACCAGCAGGGACAGGGGACCCTACGAGCAGTACTTC. It yields the protein CATSRDRGPYEQYF. V usage is TRBV15 and J usage is TRBJ2-7; TRBD1 aligns across 9 bases. The junction had 2 bases not matched to a gene; V was cut back by 3 bases and J by 2 bases. CDR1 and CDR2 from the germline V gene are LNHNV and YYDKDF (reference sequence). The CDR3 runs 14 residues.

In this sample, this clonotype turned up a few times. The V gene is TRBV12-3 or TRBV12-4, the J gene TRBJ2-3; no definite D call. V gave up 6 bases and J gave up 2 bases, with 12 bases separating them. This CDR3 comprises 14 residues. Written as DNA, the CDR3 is TGTGCCAGCAGCCCCGTCCTACCCACAGATACGCAGTATTTT. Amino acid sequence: CASSPVLPTDTQYF.

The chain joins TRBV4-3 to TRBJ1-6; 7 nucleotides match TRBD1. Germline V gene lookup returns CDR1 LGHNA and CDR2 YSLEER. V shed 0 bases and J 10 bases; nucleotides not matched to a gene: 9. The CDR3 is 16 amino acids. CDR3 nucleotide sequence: TGCGCCAGCAGCCAAGATCCCCCCGTGACAGGGTCACCCCTCCACTTT. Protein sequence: CASSQDPPVTGSPLHF.

The CDR3 bases are TGTGCCAGCACTAATCCGGGTGTTCAACCCCCGGCGCAGTTCTTC. It encodes CASTNPGVQPPAQFF. The chain combines TRBV6-5 with TRBJ2-1; D not resolved. Trimming left V 7 bases short and J 12 bases short, with 25 bases between. There are 15 residues in the CDR3. CDR1 and CDR2 from the germline V gene are MNHEY and SVGAGI.

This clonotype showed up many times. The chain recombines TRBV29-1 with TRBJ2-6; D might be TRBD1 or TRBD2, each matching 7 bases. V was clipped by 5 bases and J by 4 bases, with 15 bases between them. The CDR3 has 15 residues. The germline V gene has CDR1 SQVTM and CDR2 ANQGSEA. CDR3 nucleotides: TGCAGCGTTTATCAGGGGGGGACCGGGGCCAACGTCCTGACTTTC. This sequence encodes CSVYQGGTGANVLTF.

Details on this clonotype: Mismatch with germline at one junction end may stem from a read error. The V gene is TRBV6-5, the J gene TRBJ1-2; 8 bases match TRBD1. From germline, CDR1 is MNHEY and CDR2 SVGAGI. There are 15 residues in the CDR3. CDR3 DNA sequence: TGTGCCAGCAGCCGACTTCCAGGGGGCGTTGATGGCCACACCTTC. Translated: CASSRLPGGVDGHTF.

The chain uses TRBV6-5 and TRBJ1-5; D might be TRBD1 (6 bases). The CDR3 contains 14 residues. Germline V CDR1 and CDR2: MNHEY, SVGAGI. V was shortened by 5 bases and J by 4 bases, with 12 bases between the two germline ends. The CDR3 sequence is CASSRRGTNQPQHF. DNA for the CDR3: TGTGCCAGCAGTAGGAGAGGGACAAATCAGCCCCAGCATTTT.

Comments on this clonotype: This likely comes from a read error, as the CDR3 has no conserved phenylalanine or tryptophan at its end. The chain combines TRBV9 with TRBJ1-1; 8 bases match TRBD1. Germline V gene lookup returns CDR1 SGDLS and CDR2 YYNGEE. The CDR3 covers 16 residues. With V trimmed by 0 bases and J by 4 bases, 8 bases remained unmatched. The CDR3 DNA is TGTGCCAGCAGCGTAGATACAGGGGGTTGGACCACTGAAGCTTTCTTG. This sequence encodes CASSVDTGGWTTEAFL.

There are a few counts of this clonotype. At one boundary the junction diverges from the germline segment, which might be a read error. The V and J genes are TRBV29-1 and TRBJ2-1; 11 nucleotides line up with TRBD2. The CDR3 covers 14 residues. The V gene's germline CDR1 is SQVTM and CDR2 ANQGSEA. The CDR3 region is CSVDPSGGPGERFF. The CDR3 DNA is TGCAGCGTTGATCCTAGCGGGGGGCCGGGTGAGCGGTTCTTC.